Each of the 7 T cell receptor beta chains below was sequenced from the same sample in a study of blood T cell repertoires in COVID-19. Using immunoSEQ multiplex PCR, the repertoire was profiled, and TCRdb retains in-frame clones only, with some absent. The sample lists about 100,000 clones, roughly 80% occurring once. Sample: peripheral blood. Receptors originate from a woman in her sixties or seventies with acute or convalescent COVID-19.

The chain employs TRBV11-2 and TRBJ2-7; D perhaps matches TRBD1 (6 bases). The CDR3 extends over 14 amino acids. CDR1 is SGHAT, CDR2 FQNNGV, per germline. The V end lost 6 bases, the J end lost 0 bases, and 12 bases lay between the germline ends. The CDR3 is CASRPRQASYEQYF. The CDR3 DNA is TGTGCCAGCAGACCCCGACAGGCCTCCTACGAGCAGTACTTC.

The chain carries TRBV24-1 and TRBJ1-5; D might be TRBD1 (5 bases). CDR1 is KGHDR, CDR2 SFDVKD, per germline. V lost 4 bases and J lost 0, with 15 bases in between. The CDR3 spans 17 residues. The CDR3, as DNA: TGTGCCACCAGTGACCGGGACTCCCCGTTTAGCAATCAGCCCCAGCATTTT. Translated, it gives CATSDRDSPFSNQPQHF.

V and J are TRBV3-1 (or the pseudogene TRBV3-2) and TRBJ1-2; 10 nucleotides line up with TRBD1. The CDR3 is 14 residues long. The junction had 6 bases not matched to a gene; V was cut back by 5 bases and J by 6 bases. Germline V gene data show CDR1 as LGHDT and CDR2 as YNNKEL (reference sequence). DNA for the CDR3: TGTGCCAGCAGCACCCGACAGGGGGCCCATGGCTACACCTTC. Its protein product is CASSTRQGAHGYTF.

The chain couples TRBV5-1 to TRBJ2-2, with D maybe TRBD2 (6 bases). The CDR3 sequence is 17 residues long. Trimming left V 0 bases short and J 4 bases short, with 16 bases between. Germline V lookup: CDR1 SGHRS, CDR2 YFSETQ. The DNA of the CDR3 is TGCGCCAGCAGCTTGGTGGGCGGGATAAGCCCCACCGGGGAGCTGTTTTTT. Amino acids: CASSLVGGISPTGELFF.

The chain couples TRBV6-5 to TRBJ1-5; D may be TRBD1 (6 bases). This CDR3 comprises 15 residues. Trimming stripped 5 bases from V and 7 bases from J, with 18 bases between. Looked up from germline, CDR1 is MNHEY and CDR2 is SVGAGI. The CDR3 coding sequence is TGTGCCAGCAGTACCGATTGGGGCAGGGGACAGCCCCAGCATTTT. It yields the protein CASSTDWGRGQPQHF.

This chain connects TRBV30 to TRBJ1-1; unclear D gene. Germline assignment: CDR1 GTSNPN and CDR2 SVGIG (reference sequence). V lost 0 bases and J lost 1, with 6 bases in between. The CDR3 is made up of 13 amino acids. The CDR3 region is CAWSVLANTEAFF. CDR3 DNA sequence: TGTGCCTGGAGTGTACTAGCGAACACTGAAGCTTTCTTT.

This clone was seen a handful of times. The chain links TRBV18 to TRBJ2-3; 9 bases are shared with TRBD1. V lost 2 bases to trimming and J lost 9 bases; unmatched junction nucleotides: 9. The germline V gene encodes CDR1 KGHSH and CDR2 LQKENI. CDR3 size: 15 residues. CDR3 loop: CASSPALTGGETQYF. CDR3 bases: TGTGCCAGCTCACCAGCACTTACAGGGGGCGAAACGCAGTATTTT.